The 5 T cell receptor beta chains presented below share a single source sample, sequenced in a study of blood T cells in healthy people across ages. The authors ran a second PCR of about 7 to 11 cycles using a sample-barcoded 5' primer and a J-beta primer mix. TCRdb recomputed calls from the 5' RACE reads with MiXCR, one row per CDR3 protein. The table has about a million distinct CDR3 sequences, roughly 51% seen once. The sequenced sample consisted of blood. These TCRs come from an older woman in good health.

The chain uses TRBV10-3 and TRBJ1-5; TRBD1 is a possible D gene (5 bases). V was shortened by 10 bases and J by 0 bases, with 13 bases between the two germline ends. Germline assignment: CDR1 ENHRY and CDR2 SYGVKD. The CDR3 is 14 amino acids. The CDR3 sequence: CATGAVSSNQPQHF. The CDR3, as DNA: TGTGCCACCGGGGCGGTGAGTAGCAATCAGCCCCAGCATTTT.

The genes are TRBV20-1 and TRBJ2-7; possible D gene TRBD1, 6 bases. The CDR3 runs to 16 residues. The V end was cut by 4 bases, the J end by 5 bases, with 24 bases between. Germline CDR1 is DFQATT and CDR2 is SNEGSKA (reference sequence). For the CDR3, the DNA is TGCAGTGCTATGAAGGCTCGCAGGGGTGGGGAGCACGAGCAGTACTTC. Its protein product is CSAMKARRGGEHEQYF.

This clonotype has only a few counts. The rearrangement uses TRBV4-3 and TRBJ2-3, with 9 nucleotides matching TRBD1. The V and J ends lost 4 bases and 5 bases, in that order; junction bases with no gene match: 7. Germline-derived CDR1 and CDR2 are LGHNA and YSLEER. The CDR3 has 15 residues. The CDR3 nucleotides are TGCGCCAGCAGCCCACAACAGGGGGCAGGAGATACGCAGTATTTT. It yields the protein CASSPQQGAGDTQYF.

This clonotype showed up just a few times. The chain employs TRBV29-1 and TRBJ2-3; D not resolved. Germline V gene lookup returns CDR1 SQVTM and CDR2 ANQGSEA. The V and J ends lost 8 bases and 3 bases respectively, with 24 bases between them. The CDR3 spans 16 residues. CDR3 loop: CSPLVRPFDGTDTQYF. In nucleotides, the CDR3 is TGCAGCCCGTTGGTAAGACCTTTTGACGGGACAGATACGCAGTATTTT.

The J gene is TRBJ1-6, the V gene TRBV6-6; 9 nucleotides agree with TRBD1. V dropped 3 bases and J dropped 10; count of bases not matched to a gene: 4. The germline V gene has CDR1 MNHNY and CDR2 SVGAGI (reference sequence). This CDR3 is built from 14 residues. The CDR3 nucleotides are TGTGCCAGCAGTTATAGGACAGGGGAATCACCCCTCCACTTT. Its translation: CASSYRTGESPLHF.